The rows below give T cell receptor beta chains drawn from one sample of a study of cytomegalovirus exposure and HLA in healthy donors. Only in-frame clones appear in the TCRdb table, and some are missing; sequencing was by immunoSEQ multiplex PCR. This sample has around 90,000 clones, with over 65% found just once. Sequencing was done on a sample of PBMCs. Source of these receptors: a human donor in good health. Each CDR3 is given with its conserved first and last residue. The D gene is left open where the match is weak. Clone size is not always given. Where it is, it says once, few, many or a class for expanded clones.

TRBV9	.	.	TRBJ2-3	TGTGCCAGCAGCGTAGACACCTTGGGCACAGATACGCAGTATTTT	CASSVDTLGTDTQYF
TRBV5-1	.	TRBD1	TRBJ2-7	TGCGCCAGCAGCCGGGACAGGGGGCCCTACGAGCAGTACTTC	CASSRDRGPYEQYF
TRBV27	.	TRBD2	TRBJ2-1	TGTGCCAGCAAGGAATGGGGACTAGCGGGATGGAATGAGCAGTTCTTC	CASKEWGLAGWNEQFF
TRBV6-4	.	TRBD1	TRBJ2-7	TGTGCCAGCAGCGAAACCGGGACAGCGGTTTACGAGCAGTACTTC	CASSETGTAVYEQYF
TRBV30	.	.	TRBJ1-4	TGTGCCTGGACAGGGTGGGGAAAAGAAAAACTGTTTTTT	CAWTGWGKEKLFF
TRBV7-3	few	TRBD2	TRBJ2-3	TGTGCCAGCAGTAGAGCGGGGGCAGATACGCAGTATTTT	CASSRAGADTQYF
TRBV28	.	TRBD2	TRBJ2-7	TGTGCCAGCAGTTATGGGACTAACTACGAGCAGTACTTC	CASSYGTNYEQYF
TRBV29-1	.	.	TRBJ1-1	TGCAGTGGACAGCGAGGGAACACTGAAGCTTTCTTT	CSGQRGNTEAFF
TRBV11-2	.	.	TRBJ2-6	TGTGCCAGCAGCTTAGAGAGATCCCCCGATTTGGGGGCCAACGTCCTGACTTTC	CASSLERSPDLGANVLTF
TRBV9	.	TRBD1	TRBJ1-2	TGTGCCAGCAGCGTAGCTACGGGGGGACAGGGCCCCTATGGCTACACCTTC	CASSVATGGQGPYGYTF
TRBV14	.	.	TRBJ1-6	TGTGCCAGCAGCCAAGTGAGACAGCGACTCCCATCACCCCTCCACTTT	CASSQVRQRLPSPLHF
TRBV4-3	.	.	TRBJ2-1	TGCGCCAGCAGCGGGGCGCCAAACCGTTACAATGAGCAGTTCTTC	CASSGAPNRYNEQFF
TRBV7-2	few	TRBD1	TRBJ1-1	TGTGCCAGCAGCTTAAGGATGGGGACAGTCGCGGCTTTCTTT	CASSLRMGTVAAFF
TRBV28	.	.	TRBJ1-1	TGTGCCAGCAGTTTCTCGGTGCAGACACAAGCTTTCTTT	CASSFSVQTQAFF
TRBV5-5	.	.	TRBJ2-7	TGTGCCAGCAGCTGGACTCCACCGATGGAGCAGTACTTC	CASSWTPPMEQYF
TRBV5-5	.	.	TRBJ1-4	TGTGCCAGCAGCTTCGGGGTCGGAGGGGAAAAACTGTTTTTT	CASSFGVGGEKLFF
TRBV9	.	TRBD2	TRBJ2-1	TGTGCCAGCAGCATCGAGGCGGGAGGATCCTACAATGAGCAGTTCTTC	CASSIEAGGSYNEQFF
TRBV14	.	TRBD1	TRBJ1-6	TGTGCCAGCAGCCGAGGGGGCGCTTCCCTCTCCTATAATTCACCCCTCCACTTT	CASSRGGASLSYNSPLHF
TRBV2	.	.	TRBJ2-7	TGTGCCAGCAGTGGGGGCTCGCCTGTTTACTACGAGCAGTACTTC	CASSGGSPVYYEQYF
TRBV6-4	.	TRBD1	TRBJ1-1	TGTGCCAGCAGCCCCGGGACAGGGGAGAACACTGAAGCTTTCTTT	CASSPGTGENTEAFF
TRBV20-1	few	.	TRBJ1-2	TGCAGTCCCAGACGAGGCAGTGGCTACACCTTC	CSPRRGSGYTF
TRBV28	once	TRBD1	TRBJ2-2	TGTGCCGGAAGAAGGACAGGAAGGGCCCCCGGGGAGCTGTTTTTT	CAGRRTGRAPGELFF
TRBV23-1	.	.	TRBJ2-6	TGCGCCAGCAGTCGGACTCCGGGGGGCCCTTCTGGGGCCAACGTCCTGACTTTC	CASSRTPGGPSGANVLTF
TRBV18	.	.	TRBJ2-7	TGTGCCAGCTCACGACAGAGACCCAACGGGGAGCAGTACTTC	CASSRQRPNGEQYF
TRBV4-1	once	.	TRBJ2-1	TGCGCCAGCAGCTTCCGAGGAGTAGCGAGTAGCTCCTACAATGAGCAGTTCTTC	CASSFRGVASSSYNEQFF
TRBV2	.	TRBD1	TRBJ1-1	TGTGCCAGCAGTCGGGGGGGGACAGCCGGTCCGGACACTGAAGCTTTCTTT	CASSRGGTAGPDTEAFF
TRBV18	.	.	TRBJ2-7	TGTGCCAGCTCACCACCGGAGGGGACGGGTATAAGGGAGCAGTACTTC	CASSPPEGTGIREQYF
TRBV7-9	.	TRBD1	TRBJ2-7	TGTGCCAGCAGCCTCGTTACCGGGACAGGGAGCTCCTACGAGCAGTACTTC	CASSLVTGTGSSYEQYF
TRBV19	.	.	TRBJ1-1	TGTGCCAGTAGTATTATCCCAGGTTTTTCGGATTTCTTT	CASSIIPGFSDFF
TRBV7-2	.	TRBD1	TRBJ2-3	TGTGCCAGCAGCTTGACAGGGAAGCCAGATACGCAGTATTTT	CASSLTGKPDTQYF
TRBV28	.	TRBD2	TRBJ2-1	TGTGCCAGCAGTTTACAGGGACTAGCGGGAACAAAAGGCTCCTACAATGAGCAGTTCTTC	CASSLQGLAGTKGSYNEQFF
TRBV6-4	.	.	TRBJ2-7	TGTGCCAGCAGCGACCGTGTCGGGCAGGGGATTAACGAGCAGTACTTC	CASSDRVGQGINEQYF
TRBV5-4	.	.	TRBJ2-7	TGTGCCAGCAGCTTGGGGGGGGGACAGGTCTACGAGCAGTACTTC	CASSLGGGQVYEQYF
TRBV27	.	TRBD1	TRBJ1-2	TGTGCCAGCAGGGACAGGGGAGGCTATGGCTACACCTTC	CASRDRGGYGYTF
TRBV7-2	.	.	TRBJ2-1	TGTGCCAGCAGCCTCTACTACAATGAGCAGTTCTTC	CASSLYYNEQFF
TRBV6-5	.	TRBD1	TRBJ1-6	TGTGCCAGCAACTTCCCGGGACAGGGGAATTCACCCCTCCACTTT	CASNFPGQGNSPLHF
TRBV9	.	.	TRBJ2-5	TGTGCCAGCAGCGTAGGCCCAGGGATAAGGGGCACTGGGGAGACCCAGTACTTC	CASSVGPGIRGTGETQYF
TRBV11-3	.	.	TRBJ2-1	TGTGCCAGCAGCTTCAAATTCAATGAGCAGTTCTTC	CASSFKFNEQFF
TRBV5-4	few	.	TRBJ2-5	TGTGCCAGCAGCCGAGATGGTCCGGGGCAAGAGACCCAGTACTTC	CASSRDGPGQETQYF
TRBV5-5	.	.	TRBJ1-2	TGTGCCAGCAGCTCTGGGGGGGAGACCCATGGCTACACCTTC	CASSSGGETHGYTF
TRBV7-7	.	TRBD2	TRBJ2-1	TGTGCCAGCAGTCAACTAGCGGACGTGAGCTCCTACAATGAGCAGTTCTTC	CASSQLADVSSYNEQFF
TRBV20-1	.	.	TRBJ2-1	TGCAGTGCTAGTGTATACAATGAGCAGTTCTTC	CSASVYNEQFF
TRBV1	.	.	TRBJ2-6	TGCACCAGCAATTTCCAAGGGGTAGGTTTTAGGACGCCGGCCTCTGGGGCCAACGTCCTGACTTTC	CTSNFQGVGFRTPASGANVLTF
TRBV5-1	.	TRBD2	TRBJ2-3	TGCGCCACCTCTAGCGGGAGTGGGACAGATACGCAGTATTTT	CATSSGSGTDTQYF
TRBV19	few	TRBD1	TRBJ1-1	TGTGCCAGTAGTATCCCCGGACAGGGGGGCACTGAAGCTTTCTTT	CASSIPGQGGTEAFF
TRBV14	once	TRBD1	TRBJ2-7	TGTGCCAGCAGCCTTGACAGGGGGCACAGAAAGTACTTC	CASSLDRGHRKYF
TRBV29-1	.	TRBD2	TRBJ2-1	TGCAGCGTTGATCGGCGGGGGGAAGGTAGATACAATGAGCAGTTCTTC	CSVDRRGEGRYNEQFF
TRBV29-1	.	TRBD2	TRBJ2-1	TGCAGCGGGGTTCGGCAGCCCCGCGGGGGGCAGTTCTTC	CSGVRQPRGGQFF
TRBV4-1	.	TRBD2	TRBJ2-1	TGCGCCAGCAGCCAAGATCGCCGGGCGGGAGGTCGTGAGCAGTTCTTC	CASSQDRRAGGREQFF
TRBV5-6	.	.	TRBJ2-2	TGTGCCAGCAGCTTGCGAAGGACAAGAAACACCGGGGAGCTGTTTTTT	CASSLRRTRNTGELFF
TRBV5-4	.	TRBD2	TRBJ2-1	TGTGCCAGCAGCTCTCGGACTAGCGGGAGCAATGAGCAGTTCTTC	CASSSRTSGSNEQFF
TRBV11-1	.	TRBD2	TRBJ2-1	TGTGCCAGCAGCTATGGACTAGCGGGAGGACAGGAGCAGTTCTTC	CASSYGLAGGQEQFF